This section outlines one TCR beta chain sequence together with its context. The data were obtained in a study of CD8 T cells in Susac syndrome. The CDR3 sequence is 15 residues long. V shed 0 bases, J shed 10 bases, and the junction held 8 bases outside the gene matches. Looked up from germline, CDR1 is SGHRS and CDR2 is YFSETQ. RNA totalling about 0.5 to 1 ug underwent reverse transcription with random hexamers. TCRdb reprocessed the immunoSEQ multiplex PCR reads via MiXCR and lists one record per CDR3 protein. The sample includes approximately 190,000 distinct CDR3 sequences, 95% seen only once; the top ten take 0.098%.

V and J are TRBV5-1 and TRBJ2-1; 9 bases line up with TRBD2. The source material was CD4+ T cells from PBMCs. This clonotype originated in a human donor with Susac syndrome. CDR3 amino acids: CASSLEPAGGGEQFF. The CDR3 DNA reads TGCGCCAGCAGCTTGGAGCCAGCGGGGGGCGGGGAGCAGTTCTTC.